The present T cell receptor beta chain was sequenced within a study of brain metastases from non-small cell lung cancer. With 5 bases removed from V and 4 bases from J, the gap between germline ends came to 18 bases. The CDR3 covers 16 residues. The germline V gene has CDR1 SGHKS and CDR2 YYEKEE (reference sequence). TCRdb's copy holds only in-frame clones and misses some; the assay was immunoSEQ multiplex PCR. The data show 2,300 or so clones, with 80% seen just once and around 17% held by the top ten. As to this clone: Other DNA variants within this sample encode the same CDR3.

This chain links TRBV5-5 with TRBJ1-4; TRBD1 is a possible D gene (5 bases). The receptor was derived from a donor aged 40 or older with non-small cell lung cancer. The specimen was tumor-adjacent normal tissue. The CDR3 reads CASSLEGFLDNEKLFF. The CDR3, as DNA: TGTGCCAGCAGTCTGGAGGGGTTCCTGGATAATGAAAAACTGTTTTTT.